This T cell receptor beta chain was identified in a study of OX40 agonist ivuxolimab in advanced cancers. Study observations and caveats: Among patients with partial responses at 0.1-3.0 mg/kg, clonal expansion was among the lowest.

Clones were sequenced by immunoSEQ multiplex PCR, and TCRdb holds only the in-frame ones, with some missing. The data contain more than 70,000 clones, less than 90% of them singletons. This CDR3 spans 17 amino acids. CDR1 is KGHSH, CDR2 LQKENI, per germline. V dropped 4 bases and J dropped 2; count of bases not matched to a gene: 9. Remarks on this clone: Antigen: not known.

The TCR was taken from an adult with an advanced solid tumor such as melanoma, head and neck, liver or kidney cancer. The chain couples TRBV18 to TRBJ1-5, with 9 bases that match TRBD1. Sample: CD4+ or CD8+ T cells sorted from blood, taken in a trial of the OX40 agonist ivuxolimab. The CDR3 region is CASSLSGQGYRNQPQHF. The CDR3 nucleotides are TGTGCCAGCTCACTATCGGGACAGGGCTATCGCAATCAGCCCCAGCATTTT.